The present entry profiles one T cell receptor beta chain with its context. Antigen specificity is unknown. A read error is likely, as this CDR3 ends without the conserved phenylalanine or tryptophan. This sample was included in a study of post-analysis software for immune sequencing data. General study results and limits: A significant reduction in normalized Chao1 diversity was observed in multiple sclerosis patients versus controls. Compared with controls, patients had more of about five TRBV segments, including TRBV5-6, TRBV5-1 and TRBV20-1.

Tagging with unique molecular identifiers was a feature of the TCR beta cDNA libraries. A single record per CDR3 protein comes from TCRdb applying MiXCR to the PCR reads. The sample records more than 350,000 distinct CDR3 sequences, approximately 42% being singletons. The CDR3 sequence is 16 residues long. Germline CDR1 reads SEHNR; CDR2 reads FQNEAQ (reference sequence). Trimming stripped 4 bases from V and 2 bases from J, with 17 bases between. This receptor was obtained from a girl between 2 and 10 years old with multiple sclerosis. The V call is TRBV7-9, the J call TRBJ2-5; maybe TRBD2 (7 bases). The specimen sequenced was blood. CDR3: CASSSEGGVGQETQYC. The CDR3 DNA follows: TGTGCCAGCAGCTCCGAGGGGGGGGTGGGGCAAGAGACCCAGTACTGC.